What follows are 13 T cell receptor beta chains derived from one specimen sequenced in a study of T cell changes during pregnancy in multiple sclerosis (dated by TCRdb to between 2018 and 2020). Library method: the immunoSEQ multiplex PCR assay. TCRdb holds this immuneACCESS table with in-frame rearrangements only. Some clones are missing; in checked studies, unresolved V genes explain under half, and the rest has no known cause. This sample gives 50,000 or so clones in total; roughly 92% of them show up just once. The ten largest clones represent less than 0.3% of the sample. Sample: CD4+ T cells from peripheral blood mononuclear cells, taken in the third trimester of pregnancy. These receptors were collected from a female donor with multiple sclerosis, enrolled in a pregnancy study.

This chain joins TRBV27 and TRBJ2-1; D call uncertain. Germline CDR1 MNHEY, CDR2 SMNVEV (reference sequence). The V and J ends lost 3 bases and 6 bases respectively, with 15 bases between them. This CDR3 has 15 amino acids. In nucleotides, the CDR3 is TGTGCCAGCAGTTTGGAGATCGGCTTTGTCAATGAGCAGTTCTTC. Translating gives CASSLEIGFVNEQFF.

This rearrangement joins TRBV6-5 to TRBJ2-7; 8 bases align to TRBD2. Germline CDR1 is MNHEY and CDR2 is SVGAGI. This CDR3 spans 15 amino acids. Unmatched junction bases numbered 5, after V lost 0 bases and J lost 4 bases. Here the CDR3 DNA reads TGTGCCAGCAGTTACTCAAGCGGGGGATATTACGAGCAGTACTTC. Translated, it gives CASSYSSGGYYEQYF.

The genes are TRBV19 and TRBJ1-1; 8 bases match TRBD1. The CDR3 has 15 amino acids. The V gene end was trimmed by 5 bases and the J gene end by 3 bases; junction bases not matched to a gene: 8. The germline V gene encodes CDR1 LNHDA and CDR2 SQIVND (reference sequence). The CDR3 loop reads CASSPPRGRYTEAFF. The CDR3 DNA sequence: TGTGCCAGTAGTCCCCCCAGGGGGCGGTACACTGAAGCTTTCTTT.

A word on this clone: The sample has other DNA sequences that encode this CDR3 too. The chain links TRBV2 to TRBJ2-3; the D is unclear. The CDR3 is 11 residues long. Germline V gene data show CDR1 as SNHLY and CDR2 as FYNNEI. V lost 8 bases to trimming and J lost 6 bases, with 9 bases between them. The CDR3 DNA reads as TGTGCCAGCTCCGTGGCCGATACGCAGTATTTT. Encoded protein: CASSVADTQYF.

V is TRBV4-1 and J is TRBJ2-2; D is possibly TRBD1 (5 bases). The CDR3 has 15 amino acids. The germline V and J ends were trimmed by 4 bases and 0 bases, with 9 bases remaining between them. Germline-derived CDR1 and CDR2 are MGHRA and YSYEKL. Here the CDR3 reads CASSPRQTNTGELFF. CDR3 sequence (DNA): TGCGCCAGCAGCCCCCGACAGACGAACACCGGGGAGCTGTTTTTT.

This rearrangement joins TRBV7-9 to TRBJ2-3, with 10 positions matching TRBD1. The CDR3 has 16 residues. V shed 1 base and J 4 bases; nucleotides not matched to a gene: 5. Germline V gene data show CDR1 as SEHNR and CDR2 as FQNEAQ (reference sequence). The DNA for the CDR3 is TGTGCCAGCAGCTTAGAGGGACAGGGGTGGTCAGATACGCAGTATTTT. It codes for CASSLEGQGWSDTQYF.

This clone was recorded once. The chain recombines TRBV6-1 with TRBJ1-2; D unclear. The CDR3 loop spans 14 amino acids. The germline CDR1 and CDR2 sequences are MNHNS and SASEGT. V dropped 6 bases and J dropped 8 bases, with 19 bases sitting between them. The CDR3 spells CASSPPGFQWGYTF. The CDR3 nucleotides are TGTGCCAGCAGCCCCCCAGGTTTTCAGTGGGGCTACACCTTC.

The chain joins TRBV28 to TRBJ2-1; 10 bases are a match to TRBD2. The CDR3 runs 16 residues. Trimming removed 6 bases from V and 12 bases from J; junction bases left unmatched: 17. Germline assignment: CDR1 MDHEN and CDR2 SYDVKM. For the CDR3, the DNA is TGTGCCAGCAGCACCCCAGCGGCTAGCGGGGGATTTGGGCAGTTCTTC. This translates into CASSTPAASGGFGQFF.

The rearrangement links TRBV7-9 to TRBJ2-7; D is perhaps TRBD2 (6 bases). Germline V gene sequence: CDR1 SEHNR, CDR2 FQNEAQ (reference sequence). V was clipped by 4 bases and J by 0 bases, with 19 bases between them. The CDR3 runs 17 residues. The CDR3 coding sequence is TGTGCCAGCAGCTGCGGGGACTTTCCAGGGTGCTCCTACGAGCAGTACTTC. As protein: CASSCGDFPGCSYEQYF.

The gene calls are TRBV5-6 and TRBJ2-7; 8 positions agree with TRBD2. The length of the CDR3 is 14 residues. CDR1 SGHDT and CDR2 YYEEEE come from the germline V gene. With 1 base clipped from V and 3 bases from J, the junction kept 3 bases outside the gene matches. The CDR3 DNA sequence: TGTGCCAGCAGCTTGACGGGAGGGGGCTACGAGCAGTACTTC. It yields the protein CASSLTGGGYEQYF.

The rearrangement links TRBV25-1 to TRBJ2-6, with a tentative D call TRBD2 (5 bases). Germline CDR1 reads MGHDK; CDR2 reads SYGVNS. V gave up 4 bases and J gave up 3 bases, with 16 bases separating them. The CDR3 length is 17 residues. CDR3 nucleotides: TGTGCCAGCAGTGGCACAAGAGGTGGAGGTGGGGCCAACGTCCTGACTTTC. Translating gives CASSGTRGGGGANVLTF.

This sequence joins TRBV29-1 and TRBJ1-3, with unresolved D. Germline values: CDR1 SQVTM, CDR2 ANQGSEA. The CDR3 spans 12 residues. Between the trimmed V and J ends, which lost 7 bases and 1 base, there was a span of 8 bases. CDR3 amino acids: CSGETSGNTIYF. CDR3 bases: TGCAGCGGGGAGACTTCTGGAAACACCATATATTTT.

The chain carries TRBV19 and TRBJ2-2, with 16 bases identical to TRBD2. The CDR3 has 18 amino acids. V shed 7 bases, J shed 5 bases, and the junction held 10 bases outside the gene matches. Germline CDR1 LNHDA, CDR2 SQIVND (reference sequence). The CDR3 nucleotides are TGTGCCAGTAAGGGGACTAGCGGGAGGGAAGGTGGAACCGGGGAGCTGTTTTTT. It codes for CASKGTSGREGGTGELFF.